The 2 T cell receptor beta chains below come from one sample, sequenced in a study of early stage breast cancer tumors (dated by TCRdb to about 2017). The library came from the immunoSEQ multiplex PCR assay. As stored in TCRdb, this immuneACCESS dataset retains in-frame rearrangements with V and J assigned. A fraction of the clones does not appear; measured against another copy, unresolved V genes explain less than half of the discrepancy, and the remainder lacks a known reason. In this sample the table shows tens of thousands of clones, 75% to 95% of which occur a single time. The ten largest clones take up 5% of the sample. Specimen: blood. These receptors originate from an older person with breast cancer.

A note on this clone: At one boundary the junction diverges from the germline segment, which might be a read error. The chain has TRBV5-1 and TRBJ1-2; D possibly corresponds to TRBD1 (6 bases). The CDR3 totals 14 residues. Germline V gene data show CDR1 as SGHRS and CDR2 as YFSETQ. This CDR3 reads CASSLGDRTGGYAF. CDR3 nucleotides: TGCGCCAGCAGCTTGGGTGACAGAACGGGGGGCTACGCCTTC.

The chain has TRBV18 and TRBJ1-1; 9 bases match TRBD1. Trimming at V came to 3 bases and at J to 1 base, leaving 3 bases not matched to a gene. The germline gives CDR1 KGHSH, CDR2 LQKENI. The CDR3 has 15 amino acids. CDR3 protein: CASSPTGGANTEAFF. CDR3 in DNA: TGTGCCAGCTCACCGACAGGGGGAGCGAACACTGAAGCTTTCTTT.